The clone carrying this TCR beta chain was recorded once. The antigen remains unidentified. Germline V CDR1 and CDR2: SGHRS, YFSETQ. This CDR3 contains 15 residues. V lost 3 bases, J lost 1 base, and 13 bases lay in between. Profiling relied on immunoSEQ multiplex PCR, and the TCRdb table lists in-frame clones only, not all of them. The sample lists approximately 640,000 clones; about 90% were seen once. This entry is derived from a study of shared clonotypes between healthy human individuals. Study as a whole: For every donor, three CD4 naive, three CD4 memory, two CD8 naive and one CD8 memory plates were used.

The study, taken as a whole, reports: Clonotype sharing among the donors was expected to vary with sequencing depth. Naive CD4 clonotypes were shared across a few donors at around 5%. Non-shared clonotypes had lower generation probabilities than clonotypes shared by all four sorted-subset donors.

Source material: memory CD8+ T cells from PBMCs. Stated subset: CD45RO+ cells pooled with CCR7-negative TemRA cells. The V call is TRBV5-1, the J call TRBJ1-1; weak D call: TRBD1 (6 bases). The clonotype originates from a man between 18 and 35 years old in good health. Some clones in this sample may be carry-over from other donors' samples. The CDR3 region is CASSSTTDRNTEAFF. CDR3 DNA sequence: TGCGCCAGCAGCTCAACTACGGACAGGAACACTGAAGCTTTCTTT.